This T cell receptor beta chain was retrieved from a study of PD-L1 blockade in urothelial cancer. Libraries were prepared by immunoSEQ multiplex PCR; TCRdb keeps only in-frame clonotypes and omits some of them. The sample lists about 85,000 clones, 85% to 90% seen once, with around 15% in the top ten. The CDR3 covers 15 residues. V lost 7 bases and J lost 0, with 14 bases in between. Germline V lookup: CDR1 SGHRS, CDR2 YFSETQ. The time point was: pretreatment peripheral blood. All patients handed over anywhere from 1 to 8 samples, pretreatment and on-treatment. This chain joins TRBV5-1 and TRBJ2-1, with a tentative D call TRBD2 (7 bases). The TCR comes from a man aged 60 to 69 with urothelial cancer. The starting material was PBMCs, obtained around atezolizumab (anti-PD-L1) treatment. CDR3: CASSGGLTSYNEQFF. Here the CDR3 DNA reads TGCGCCAGCTCCGGGGGGCTAACCTCCTACAATGAGCAGTTCTTC. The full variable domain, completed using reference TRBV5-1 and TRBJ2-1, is KAGVTQTPRYLIKTRGQQVTLSCSPISGHRSVSWYQQTPGQGLQFLFEYFSETQRNKGNFPGRFSGRQFSNSRSEMNVSTLELGDSALYLCASSGGLTSYNEQFFGPGTRLTVL.